This T cell receptor beta chain was sequenced during a study of cytomegalovirus exposure and HLA in healthy donors. Notes on the study in general: The tendency of first-cohort TCR clusters to co-occur in the 110 or so validation repertoires emerged from a later analysis. Both high specificity and high sensitivity reportedly marked the classifier's diagnosis of cytomegalovirus status.

There are 17 residues in the CDR3. CDR1 MNHEY and CDR2 SMNVEV come from the germline V gene (reference sequence). With 5 bases clipped from V and 0 bases from J, the junction kept 10 bases outside the gene matches. As regards this clone: Its antigen remains unknown.

The protocol was immunoSEQ multiplex PCR, while the TCRdb copy is restricted to in-frame clones and leaves out a portion. Among 150,000 to 200,000 clones listed, roughly 96% were seen once. Sequencing used PBMCs. This TCR was sampled from a woman aged 18-29 years in good health and CMV-seronegative. The chain recombines TRBV27 with TRBJ1-1, with 9 bases that match TRBD1. In nucleotides, the CDR3 is TGTGCCAGCAGTCACTACAGGGGGCGAGAGGTGAACACTGAAGCTTTCTTT. Protein sequence: CASSHYRGREVNTEAFF.